This TCR beta chain appears in the sequencing data of a study of blood T cell repertoires in COVID-19. The protocol was immunoSEQ multiplex PCR, while the TCRdb copy is restricted to in-frame clones and leaves out a portion. Here the sample spans about 250,000 clones, over 70% being singletons. V dropped 5 bases and J dropped 0 bases, with 14 bases sitting between them. Per the germline V gene, CDR1 is MDHEN and CDR2 is SYDVKM. The CDR3 sequence is 16 residues long. Sequenced sample: peripheral blood. This TCR was recovered from a woman aged 80 or over with acute or convalescent COVID-19. The chain recombines TRBV28 with TRBJ1-3; TRBD1 might be the D (6 bases). The CDR3 protein is CASSRTEKSSGNTIYF. The CDR3 nucleotides read TGTGCCAGCAGTAGGACAGAGAAAAGCTCTGGAAACACCATATATTTT.